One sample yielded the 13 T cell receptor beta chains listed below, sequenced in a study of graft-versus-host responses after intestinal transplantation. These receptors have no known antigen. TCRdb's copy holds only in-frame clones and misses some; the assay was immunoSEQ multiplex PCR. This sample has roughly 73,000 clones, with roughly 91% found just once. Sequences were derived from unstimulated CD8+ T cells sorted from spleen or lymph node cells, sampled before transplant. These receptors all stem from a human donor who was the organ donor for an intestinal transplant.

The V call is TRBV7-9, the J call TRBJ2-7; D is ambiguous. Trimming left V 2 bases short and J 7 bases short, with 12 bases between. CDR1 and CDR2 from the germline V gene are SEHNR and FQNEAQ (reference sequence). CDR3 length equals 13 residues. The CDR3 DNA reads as TGTGCCAGCAGCTTATTCTCGGGCTGGGAGCAGTACTTC. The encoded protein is CASSLFSGWEQYF.

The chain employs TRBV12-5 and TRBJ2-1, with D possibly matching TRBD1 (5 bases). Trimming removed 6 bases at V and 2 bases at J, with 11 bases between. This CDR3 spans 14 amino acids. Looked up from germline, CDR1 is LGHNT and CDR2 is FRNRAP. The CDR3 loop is CASGLDSPYNEQFF. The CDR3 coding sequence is TGTGCTAGTGGCCTCGACAGCCCCTACAATGAGCAGTTCTTC.

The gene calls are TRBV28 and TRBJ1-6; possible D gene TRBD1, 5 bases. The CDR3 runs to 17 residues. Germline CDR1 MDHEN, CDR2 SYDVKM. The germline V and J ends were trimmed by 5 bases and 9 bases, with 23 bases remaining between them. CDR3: CASSLPGGGIHGSPLHF. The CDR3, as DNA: TGTGCCAGCAGTCTCCCCGGCGGGGGGATCCACGGTTCACCCCTCCACTTT.

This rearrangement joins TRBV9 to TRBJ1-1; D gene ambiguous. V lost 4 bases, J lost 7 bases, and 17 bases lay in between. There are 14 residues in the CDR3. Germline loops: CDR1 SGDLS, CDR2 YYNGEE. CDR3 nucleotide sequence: TGTGCCAGCAGCCAAGGGAAGGGTTGGATTGAAGCTTTCTTT. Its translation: CASSQGKGWIEAFF.

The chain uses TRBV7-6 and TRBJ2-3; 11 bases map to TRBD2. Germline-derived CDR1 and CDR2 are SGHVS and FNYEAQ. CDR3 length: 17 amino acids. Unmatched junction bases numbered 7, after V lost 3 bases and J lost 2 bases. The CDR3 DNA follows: TGTGCCAGCAGCTTTCCTAGACTAGCGGGGTTCACAGATACGCAGTATTTT. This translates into CASSFPRLAGFTDTQYF.

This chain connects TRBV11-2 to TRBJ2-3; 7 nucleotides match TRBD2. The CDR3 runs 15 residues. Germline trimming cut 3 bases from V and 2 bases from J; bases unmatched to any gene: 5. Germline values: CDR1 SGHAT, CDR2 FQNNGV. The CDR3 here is CASSLGGTHTDTQYF. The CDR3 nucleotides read TGTGCCAGCAGCTTGGGGGGGACTCACACAGATACGCAGTATTTT.

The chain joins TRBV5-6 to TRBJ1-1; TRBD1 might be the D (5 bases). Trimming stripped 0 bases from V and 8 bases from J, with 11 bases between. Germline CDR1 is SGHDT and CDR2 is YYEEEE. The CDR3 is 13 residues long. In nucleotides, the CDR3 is TGTGCCAGCAGCTTGGCAGGGTTGGACGAAGCTTTCTTT. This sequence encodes CASSLAGLDEAFF.

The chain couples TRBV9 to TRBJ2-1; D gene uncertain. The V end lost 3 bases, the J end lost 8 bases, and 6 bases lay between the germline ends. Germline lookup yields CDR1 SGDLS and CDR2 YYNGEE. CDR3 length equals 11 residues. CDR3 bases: TGTGCCAGCAGCGACCTTTATGAGCAGTTCTTC. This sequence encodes CASSDLYEQFF.

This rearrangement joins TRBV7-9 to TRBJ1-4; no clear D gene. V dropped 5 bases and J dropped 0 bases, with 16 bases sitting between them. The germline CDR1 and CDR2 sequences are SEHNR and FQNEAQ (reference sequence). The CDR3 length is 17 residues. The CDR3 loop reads CASSERWDHTTNEKLFF. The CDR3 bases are TGTGCCAGCAGCGAGCGTTGGGATCACACAACTAATGAAAAACTGTTTTTT.

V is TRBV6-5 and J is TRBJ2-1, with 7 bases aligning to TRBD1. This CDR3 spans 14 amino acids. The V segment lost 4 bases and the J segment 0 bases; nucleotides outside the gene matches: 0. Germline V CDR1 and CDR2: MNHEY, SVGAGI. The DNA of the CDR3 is TGTGCCAGCAGTTGGGACAGCTCCTACAATGAGCAGTTCTTC. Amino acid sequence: CASSWDSSYNEQFF.

CDR3 sequence: CASSSTPGLSLETQYF. The DNA for the CDR3 is TGTGCCAGCAGCTCAACACCGGGACTATCATTGGAGACCCAGTACTTC. The V gene is TRBV7-2, the J gene TRBJ2-5, with 7 bases matching TRBD2. Germline V CDR1 and CDR2: SGHTA, FQGNSA. V dropped 4 bases and J dropped 5; count of bases not matched to a gene: 13. The CDR3 has 16 amino acids.

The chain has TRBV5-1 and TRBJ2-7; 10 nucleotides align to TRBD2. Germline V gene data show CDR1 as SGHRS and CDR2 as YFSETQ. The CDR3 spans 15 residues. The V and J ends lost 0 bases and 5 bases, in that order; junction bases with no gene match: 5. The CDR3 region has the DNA TGCGCCAGCAGCTTGGCTAGCGGGGGAACCCACGAGCAGTACTTC. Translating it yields CASSLASGGTHEQYF.

The CDR3 nucleotides are TGTGCCAGCAGTGAAGTCGGGGGATCCCAAAACATTCAGTACTTC. Protein: CASSEVGGSQNIQYF. V gene TRBV6-1 combines with J gene TRBJ2-4, with a possible D match to TRBD2 (6 bases). CDR1 is MNHNS and CDR2 is SASEGT in the germline V gene. V lost 1 base and J 5 bases, leaving 12 bases between the germline ends. CDR3 length equals 15 residues.